Each of the 20 T cell receptor beta chains below was sequenced from the same sample in a study of cytomegalovirus exposure and HLA in healthy donors. The PCR had 60 Vbeta and 13 Jbeta primers. This table comes from immunoSEQ multiplex PCR, and its TCRdb copy is limited to in-frame clones, with some not included. This sample has 110,000 to 150,000 clones, with around 9.7% found just once. Input material: PBMCs. The origin of the receptors is a man between 50 and 59 years old in good health and CMV-seronegative.

The chain combines TRBV5-1 with TRBJ2-7, with TRBD2 as a possible D gene (6 bases). Germline CDR1 is SGHRS and CDR2 is YFSETQ. V lost 7 bases to trimming and J lost 6 bases, with 17 bases between them. This CDR3 is built from 13 residues. The CDR3 DNA follows: TGCGCCAGCGCGAGGAGGGAGAGGGCCGAGCAGTACTTC. This codes for CASARRERAEQYF.

This clone was picked up a small number of times. The chain couples TRBV27 to TRBJ1-1; D gene unclear. With 5 bases removed from V and 0 bases from J, the gap between germline ends came to 13 bases. CDR1 and CDR2 from the germline V gene are MNHEY and SMNVEV (reference sequence). The CDR3 runs to 15 residues. CDR3 residues: CASSPSPRVNTEAFF. The CDR3 DNA sequence: TGTGCCAGCAGTCCATCTCCGAGGGTGAACACTGAAGCTTTCTTT.

A few counts support this clone. The chain combines TRBV30 with TRBJ1-3; 7 nucleotides line up with TRBD1. Per germline, CDR1 GTSNPN and CDR2 SVGIG (reference sequence). This CDR3 comprises 13 residues. J gave up 0 bases and V 8 bases, and 4 bases lay outside the gene matches. The DNA for the CDR3 is TGTGCCCAGGGACAGAACTCTGGAAACACCATATATTTT. Encoded protein: CAQGQNSGNTIYF.

For this clone: Other nucleotide sequences in the sample specify the same CDR3. The chain recombines TRBV6-1 with TRBJ1-4; 7 bases are shared with TRBD1. This CDR3 is 16 amino acids long. Germline V gives CDR1 MNHNS, CDR2 SASEGT. Trimming took 2 bases from V and 8 from J; bases not matched to a gene: 11. The CDR3 here is CASSEPLRTGEEKLFF. The DNA of the CDR3 is TGTGCCAGCAGTGAACCACTTCGGACAGGAGAGGAAAAACTGTTTTTT.

This clone showed up just a few times. The chain links TRBV7-9 to TRBJ1-1; 8 bases fit TRBD1. Germline V gives CDR1 SEHNR, CDR2 FQNEAQ (reference sequence). The CDR3 sequence is 13 residues long. With 6 bases clipped from V and 4 bases from J, the junction kept 4 bases outside the gene matches. The CDR3 coding sequence is TGTGCCAGCAGGCTAACAGGGGGCACTGAAGCTTTCTTT. Its translation: CASRLTGGTEAFF.

This clone occurred a few times. V is TRBV18 and J is TRBJ1-1; no clear D. With 5 bases removed from V and 3 bases from J, the gap between germline ends came to 10 bases. Germline assignment: CDR1 KGHSH and CDR2 LQKENI. The CDR3 runs to 13 residues. For the CDR3, the DNA is TGTGCCAGCTCAGAGGGCAGAGACACTGAAGCTTTCTTT. Translating it yields CASSEGRDTEAFF. Looking up the rest from reference TRBV18 and TRBJ1-1 gives the full variable domain: NAGVMQNPRHLVRRRGQEARLRCSPMKGHSHVYWYRQLPEEGLKFMVYLQKENIIDESGMPKERFSAEFPKEGPSILRIQQVVRGDSAAYFCASSEGRDTEAFFGQGTRLTVV.

This clone was counted a few times. The chain uses TRBV9 and TRBJ2-3; 11 bases fit TRBD2. Trimming took 0 bases from V and 1 from J; bases not matched to a gene: 4. The CDR3 has 17 residues. Germline assignment: CDR1 SGDLS and CDR2 YYNGEE. CDR3 residues: CASSVGTSGRRTDTQYF. CDR3 coding DNA: TGTGCCAGCAGCGTAGGGACTAGCGGGCGCCGCACAGATACGCAGTATTTT. The full variable domain, completed using reference TRBV9 and TRBJ2-3, is DSGVTQTPKHLITATGQRVTLRCSPRSGDLSVYWYQQSLDQGLQFLIQYYNGEERAKGNILERFSAQQFPDLHSELNLSSLELGDSALYFCASSVGTSGRRTDTQYFGPGTRLTVL.

This chain connects TRBV9 to TRBJ2-5, with TRBD2 identical over 11 bases. Germline assignment: CDR1 SGDLS and CDR2 YYNGEE. V shed 4 bases, J shed 2 bases, and the junction held 4 bases outside the gene matches. The CDR3 consists of 15 residues. CDR3 sequence (DNA): TGTGCCAGCAGCATTTCTAGCGGGGGGCAAGAGACCCAGTACTTC. This sequence encodes CASSISSGGQETQYF.

The chain uses TRBV11-2 and TRBJ2-1, with TRBD2 matching over 12 bases. V shed 4 bases, J shed 9 bases, and the junction held 10 bases outside the gene matches. The CDR3 runs to 16 residues. Germline V gene lookup returns CDR1 SGHAT and CDR2 FQNNGV. The CDR3 sequence: CASSSMTSGSLSEQFF. DNA for the CDR3: TGTGCCAGCAGCTCGATGACTAGCGGGAGTTTAAGTGAGCAGTTCTTC.

The DNA for the CDR3 is TGCGCCAGCAGCGACCGGACAGGGCAAGAGACCCAGTACTTC. Its protein product is CASSDRTGQETQYF. The rearrangement joins TRBV5-1 to TRBJ2-5; 8 bases map to TRBD1. Trimming cost V 4 bases and J 2 bases; bases outside gene matches: 4. CDR3 size: 14 residues. Germline loops: CDR1 SGHRS, CDR2 YFSETQ.

This clone was counted only a few times. The rearrangement uses TRBV10-3 and TRBJ1-4; 9 bases agree with TRBD1. V lost 3 bases, J lost 2 bases, and 7 bases stayed unmatched. The CDR3 has 17 residues. From germline, CDR1 is ENHRY and CDR2 SYGVKD. The CDR3 nucleotides read TGTGCCATCAGTGACCCCGGACAGGGGAGCACTAATGAAAAACTGTTTTTT. It specifies CAISDPGQGSTNEKLFF.

The rearrangement links TRBV10-1 to TRBJ1-1; 7 bases map to TRBD1. CDR1 and CDR2 from the germline V gene are WNHNN and SYGVQD (reference sequence). There are 15 residues in the CDR3. V shed 3 bases and J 1 base; nucleotides not matched to a gene: 5. The CDR3 nucleotides read TGCGCCAGCAGTGATGAGGGGGCGCAGAACACTGAAGCTTTCTTT. It is translated as CASSDEGAQNTEAFF.

This clone was observed a few times. The V call is TRBV27, the J call TRBJ1-2; a possible D gene is TRBD1 (5 bases). Germline V lookup: CDR1 MNHEY, CDR2 SMNVEV (reference sequence). The CDR3 is made up of 15 amino acids. V shed 4 bases and J shed 3 bases, with 15 bases lying between them. The CDR3 loop reads CASSSRSPGYYGYTF. As DNA, the CDR3 is TGTGCCAGCAGTTCCCGATCGCCAGGGTACTATGGCTACACCTTC.

This clone came up a few times. The rearrangement joins TRBV6-1 to TRBJ2-7, with TRBD1 identical over 8 bases. The V gene end was trimmed by 8 bases and the J gene end by 2 bases; junction bases not matched to a gene: 11. Germline V gene lookup returns CDR1 MNHNS and CDR2 SASEGT. CDR3 size: 15 residues. CDR3 DNA: TGTGCCAGCGTCCGACAGGGGTCATCCCCCTACGAGCAGTACTTC. Its translation: CASVRQGSSPYEQYF.

This clone appeared a few times. The chain couples TRBV20-1 to TRBJ2-7; tentative D call: TRBD2 (6 bases). The germline V gene encodes CDR1 DFQATT and CDR2 SNEGSKA (reference sequence). V was cut by 3 bases and J by 9 bases, with 12 bases left in between. The CDR3 runs 11 residues. CDR3 DNA sequence: TGCAGTGCTAGGGATCGGGACTGGCAGTACTTC. Translation: CSARDRDWQYF.

This sequence joins TRBV20-1 and TRBJ2-5; D gene unclear. The germline V gene has CDR1 DFQATT and CDR2 SNEGSKA (reference sequence). Trimming left V 5 bases short and J 5 bases short, with 9 bases between. This CDR3 spans 11 amino acids. The CDR3 DNA sequence: TGCAGTGCTTCGGTGAGGGAGACCCAGTACTTC. Protein sequence: CSASVRETQYF.

This clone has a handful of counts. This sequence joins TRBV4-1 and TRBJ1-2, with 7 bases identical to TRBD1. After removal of 7 bases from V and 3 bases from J, the junction contained 14 bases not matched to a gene. The germline gives CDR1 MGHRA, CDR2 YSYEKL. The CDR3 is 16 amino acids. The CDR3 nucleotides read TGCGCCAGCAACCATCCCCTCTCCAGGGGGGACTATGGCTACACCTTC. The encoded protein is CASNHPLSRGDYGYTF.

This sequence joins TRBV28 and TRBJ1-4, with D possibly matching TRBD1 (5 bases). V was trimmed by 7 bases and J by 9 bases, leaving 12 bases between them. The CDR3 sequence is 12 residues long. Germline V gene sequence: CDR1 MDHEN, CDR2 SYDVKM. The DNA of the CDR3 is TGTGCCAGCATAGACAGTTCCAAAAAACTGTTTTTT. Protein sequence: CASIDSSKKLFF.

This clone was counted a few times. V is TRBV19 and J is TRBJ1-5; D might be TRBD1 (5 bases). Per the germline V gene, CDR1 is LNHDA and CDR2 is SQIVND (reference sequence). Deletions cut 6 bases from V and 7 bases from J, with 16 bases between. The CDR3 contains 14 residues. CDR3 nucleotides: TGTGCCAGTAGATTAGCAGGGTTGTTGCAGCCCCAGCATTTT. Amino acids: CASRLAGLLQPQHF. Drawing the rest from reference TRBV19 and TRBJ1-5, the complete variable domain is DGGITQSPKYLFRKEGQNVTLSCEQNLNHDAMYWYRQDPGQGLRLIYYSQIVNDFQKGDIAEGYSVSREKKESFPLTVTSAQKNPTAFYLCASRLAGLLQPQHFGDGTRLSIL.

This sequence joins TRBV7-6 and TRBJ1-1; D call uncertain. The CDR3 sequence is 15 residues long. The V end lost 4 bases, the J end lost 1 base, and 13 bases lay between the germline ends. Per germline, CDR1 SGHVS and CDR2 FNYEAQ. CDR3 residues: CASSSDPNPNTEAFF. The CDR3 nucleotides read TGTGCCAGCAGCTCAGATCCCAATCCGAACACTGAAGCTTTCTTT.